A single T cell receptor beta chain is shown here with its context. The target antigen is unknown. The sample originates from a study of vaccination and CD4 T cells after COVID-19. Treatment reported: approximately nine-day PBMC culture with coronavirus spike peptide pools or control peptides (ViraFEST assay). Sequenced with the Oncomine TCR Beta short-read assay was DNA taken from cultured CD4+ T cells. TCRdb reprocessed the PCR reads with MiXCR, giving one entry per CDR3 protein. The sample shows more than 20,000 distinct CDR3 sequences, 43% of them seen only once. Sequencing was done on a sample of CD4+ T cells from blood, cultured in vitro. The receptor comes from a human donor who had recovered from COVID-19.

CDR3 protein: CSVRGQSTDTQYF. The CDR3 DNA sequence: TGCAGCGTCCGTGGACAGAGCACAGATACGCAGTATTTT. This chain joins TRBV29-1 and TRBJ2-3; a weak D match, TRBD1 (6 bases). The CDR3 covers 13 residues. CDR1 SQVTM and CDR2 ANQGSEA come from the germline V gene. Trimming removed 6 bases at V and 0 bases at J, with 10 bases between.